This T cell receptor (beta chain) derives from a study of T-cell memory formation after mild COVID-19. This clonotype is a singleton in its sample. The TCR alpha and TCR beta cDNA libraries, bearing sample barcodes and UMIs, were generated by 5'RACE using constant-segment primers. One entry per CDR3 protein results from TCRdb running MiXCR on the 5' RACE reads. The data show around 7,100 distinct CDR3 sequences, roughly 50% seen once. The source material was PBMCs or a T cell subset sorted from them (not recorded which). The receptor was isolated from an adult who had mild COVID-19 (a few samples of this study predate the infection). Cell type and time point are not known.

Written as DNA, the CDR3 is TGTGCCAGCAGCTTGTTAAGTGTCAATGAGCAGTTCTTC. Amino acid sequence: CASSLLSVNEQFF. The V and J genes are TRBV5-6 and TRBJ2-1, with no clear D. Germline CDR1 is SGHDT and CDR2 is YYEEEE. V was pared by 1 base and J by 6 bases, with 8 bases between. This CDR3 region has 13 residues.